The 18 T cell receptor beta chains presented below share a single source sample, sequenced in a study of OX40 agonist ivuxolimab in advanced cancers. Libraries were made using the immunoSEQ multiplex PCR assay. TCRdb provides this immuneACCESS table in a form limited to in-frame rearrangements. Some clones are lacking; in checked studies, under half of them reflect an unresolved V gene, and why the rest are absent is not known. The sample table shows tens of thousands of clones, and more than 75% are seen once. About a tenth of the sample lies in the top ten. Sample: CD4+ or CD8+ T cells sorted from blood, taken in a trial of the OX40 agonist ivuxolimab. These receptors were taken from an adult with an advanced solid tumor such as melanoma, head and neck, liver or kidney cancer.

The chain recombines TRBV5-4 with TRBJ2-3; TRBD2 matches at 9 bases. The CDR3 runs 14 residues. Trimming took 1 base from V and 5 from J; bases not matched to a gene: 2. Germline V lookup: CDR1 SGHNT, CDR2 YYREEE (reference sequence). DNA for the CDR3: TGTGCCAGCAGCTTGCTAGCGGGGCAAGATACGCAGTATTTT. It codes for CASSLLAGQDTQYF.

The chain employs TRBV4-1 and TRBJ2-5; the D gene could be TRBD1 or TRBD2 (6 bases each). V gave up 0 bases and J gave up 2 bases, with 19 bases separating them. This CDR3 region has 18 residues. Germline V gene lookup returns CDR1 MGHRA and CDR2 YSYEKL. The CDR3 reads CASSQDPGVAGSQETQYF. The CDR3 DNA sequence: TGCGCCAGCAGCCAAGACCCAGGGGTTGCGGGGTCACAAGAGACCCAGTACTTC.

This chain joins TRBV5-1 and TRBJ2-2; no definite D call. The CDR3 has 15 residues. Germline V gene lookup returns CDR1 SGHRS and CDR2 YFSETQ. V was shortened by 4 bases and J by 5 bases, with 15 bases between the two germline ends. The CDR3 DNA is TGCGCCAGCAGCCCCCAGGCCCTGCTAACCGGGGAGCTGTTTTTT. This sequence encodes CASSPQALLTGELFF.

The CDR3 sequence is CAIRRGDRDYEQYF. The CDR3 nucleotides are TGTGCCATCAGGCGGGGGGACAGGGACTACGAGCAGTACTTC. The chain joins TRBV10-3 to TRBJ2-7, with TRBD1 as a possible D gene (9 bases). Trimming cost V 6 bases and J 3 bases, with 15 bases left between them. CDR3 size: 14 residues. From germline, CDR1 is ENHRY and CDR2 SYGVKD.

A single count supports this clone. The DNA for the CDR3 is TGTGCCAGCAGCTTTGACAGCTCTAGCACAGATACGCAGTATTTT. This sequence encodes CASSFDSSSTDTQYF. The V and J genes are TRBV5-8 and TRBJ2-3; the D gene is possibly TRBD1 (5 bases). There are 15 residues in the CDR3. Trimming cost V 2 bases and J 0 bases, with 10 bases left between them. Germline loops: CDR1 SGHTS, CDR2 YDEGEE. Variable domain in full (rest from reference TRBV5-8 and TRBJ2-3): EAGVTQSPTHLIKTRGQQATLRCSPISGHTSVYWYQQALGLGLQFLLWYDEGEERNRGNFPPRFSGRQFPNYSSELNVNALELEDSALYLCASSFDSSSTDTQYFGPGTRLTVL.

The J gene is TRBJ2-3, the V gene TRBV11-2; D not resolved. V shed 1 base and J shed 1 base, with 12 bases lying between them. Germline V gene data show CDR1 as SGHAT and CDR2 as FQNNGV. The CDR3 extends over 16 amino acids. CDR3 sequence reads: CASSLGGFTRTDTQYF. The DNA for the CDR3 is TGTGCCAGCAGCTTAGGCGGCTTCACACGCACAGATACGCAGTATTTT.

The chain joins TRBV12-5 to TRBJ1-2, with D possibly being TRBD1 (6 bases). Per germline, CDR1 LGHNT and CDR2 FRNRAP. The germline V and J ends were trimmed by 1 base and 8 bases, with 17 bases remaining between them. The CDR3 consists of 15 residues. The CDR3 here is CASGLATTGTSGYTF. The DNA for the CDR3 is TGTGCTAGTGGTTTGGCCACTACAGGGACATCGGGCTACACCTTC.

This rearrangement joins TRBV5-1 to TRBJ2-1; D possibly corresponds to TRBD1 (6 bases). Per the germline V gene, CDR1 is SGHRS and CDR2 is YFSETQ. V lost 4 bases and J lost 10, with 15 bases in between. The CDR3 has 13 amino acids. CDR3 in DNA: TGCGCCAGCAGCGCCCTACAGGGCCCCGAGCAGTTCTTC. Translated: CASSALQGPEQFF.

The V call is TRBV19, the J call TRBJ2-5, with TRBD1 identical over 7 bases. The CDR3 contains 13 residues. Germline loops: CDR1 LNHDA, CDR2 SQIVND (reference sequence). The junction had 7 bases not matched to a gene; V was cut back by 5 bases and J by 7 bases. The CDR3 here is CASSLQGFGTQYF. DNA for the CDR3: TGTGCCAGTAGTCTACAGGGGTTCGGGACCCAGTACTTC.

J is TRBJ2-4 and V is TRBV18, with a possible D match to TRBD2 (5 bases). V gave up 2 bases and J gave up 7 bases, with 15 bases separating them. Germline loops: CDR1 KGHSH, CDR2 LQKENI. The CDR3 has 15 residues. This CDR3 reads CASSPKDSQGNIQYF. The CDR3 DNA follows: TGTGCCAGCTCACCAAAGGACTCTCAAGGGAACATTCAGTACTTC.

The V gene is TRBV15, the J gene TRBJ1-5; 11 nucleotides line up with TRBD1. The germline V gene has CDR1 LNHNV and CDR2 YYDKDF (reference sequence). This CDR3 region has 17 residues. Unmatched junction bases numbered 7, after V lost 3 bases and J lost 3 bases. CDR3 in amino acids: CATSRGRTGGVNQPQHF. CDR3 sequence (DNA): TGTGCCACCAGCAGGGGGAGGACAGGGGGCGTCAATCAGCCCCAGCATTTT.

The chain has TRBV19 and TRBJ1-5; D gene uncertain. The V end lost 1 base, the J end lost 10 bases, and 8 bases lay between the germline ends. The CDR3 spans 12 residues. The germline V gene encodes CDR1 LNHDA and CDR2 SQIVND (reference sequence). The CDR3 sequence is CASSIAGRPQHF. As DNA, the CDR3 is TGTGCCAGTAGTATAGCCGGCCGACCCCAGCATTTT.

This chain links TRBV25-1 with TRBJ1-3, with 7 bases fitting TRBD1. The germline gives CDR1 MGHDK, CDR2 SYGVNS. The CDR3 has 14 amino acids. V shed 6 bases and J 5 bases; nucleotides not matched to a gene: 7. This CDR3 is CASSADRVRNTIYF. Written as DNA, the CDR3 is TGTGCCAGCAGCGCTGACAGGGTCCGAAACACCATATATTTT.

In DNA form, the CDR3 reads TGCGCCAGCAGTCAAGGGGAGGGGCCCTCCTACGAGCAGTACTTC. The encoded protein is CASSQGEGPSYEQYF. V and J are TRBV23-1 and TRBJ2-7; 7 nucleotides line up with TRBD2. TRBV23-1 falls under the ORF class, with uncertain function. The CDR3 spans 15 residues. Losses at the gene ends were 2 bases for V and 0 bases for J; bases not matched to a gene: 4.

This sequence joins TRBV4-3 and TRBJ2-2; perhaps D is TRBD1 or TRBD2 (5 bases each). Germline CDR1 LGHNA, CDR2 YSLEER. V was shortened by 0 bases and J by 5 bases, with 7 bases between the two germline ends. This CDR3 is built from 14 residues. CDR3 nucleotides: TGCGCCAGCAGCCAAGAGAGGGGAACCGGGGAGCTGTTTTTT. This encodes CASSQERGTGELFF.

The CDR3 sequence is CAWSNPWGLLNTEAFF. As DNA, the CDR3 is TGTGCCTGGAGTAACCCGTGGGGCCTTTTGAACACTGAAGCTTTCTTT. The chain joins TRBV30 to TRBJ1-1; D might be TRBD1 (5 bases). The CDR3 has 16 residues. V gave up 2 bases and J gave up 0 bases, with 16 bases separating them. Germline V gives CDR1 GTSNPN, CDR2 SVGIG (reference sequence).

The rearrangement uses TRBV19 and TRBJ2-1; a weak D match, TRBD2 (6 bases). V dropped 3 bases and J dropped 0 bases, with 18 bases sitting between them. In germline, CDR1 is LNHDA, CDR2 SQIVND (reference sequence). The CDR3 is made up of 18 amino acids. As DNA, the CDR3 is TGTGCCAGTAGTATGAGCGGCGGGACCCTCAGCTCCTACAATGAGCAGTTCTTC. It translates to CASSMSGGTLSSYNEQFF.

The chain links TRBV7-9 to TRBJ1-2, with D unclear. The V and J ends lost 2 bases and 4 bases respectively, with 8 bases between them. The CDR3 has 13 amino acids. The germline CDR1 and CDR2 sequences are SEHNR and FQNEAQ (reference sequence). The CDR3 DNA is TGTGCCAGCAGCTTACCCGGCGGCTATGGCTACACCTTC. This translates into CASSLPGGYGYTF.